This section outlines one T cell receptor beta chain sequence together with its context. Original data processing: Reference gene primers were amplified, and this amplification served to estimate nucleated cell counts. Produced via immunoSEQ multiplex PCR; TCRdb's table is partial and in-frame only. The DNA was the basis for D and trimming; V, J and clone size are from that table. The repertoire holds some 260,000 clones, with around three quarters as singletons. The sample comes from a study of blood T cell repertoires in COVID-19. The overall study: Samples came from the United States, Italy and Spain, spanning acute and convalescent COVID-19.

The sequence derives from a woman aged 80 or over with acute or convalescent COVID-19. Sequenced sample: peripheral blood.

The CDR3 here is CASSYDGQGITDTQYF. The DNA for the CDR3 is TGTGCCAGCAGTTACGATGGACAGGGAATCACAGATACGCAGTATTTT. The genes are TRBV6-5 and TRBJ2-3; 8 bases align to TRBD1. CDR1 MNHEY and CDR2 SVGAGI come from the germline V gene. V lost 2 bases and J lost 2; bases outside the gene matches: 6. The CDR3 has 16 amino acids.